This T cell receptor (beta chain) was found in a study of immune cell composition in non-small cell lung cancer (dated by TCRdb to 2015 to 2018). For context, the study as a whole: To assign histologic subtype, which was mostly lung adenocarcinoma or squamous cell carcinoma, H&E was combined with p63, CK5, Napsin A and TTF-1 immunohistochemistry. Adaptive Biotechnologies TCR-beta sequencing was carried out on some 32 paired NSCLC tumour and non-adjacent lung specimens, as well as on roughly 28 tumour-only specimens. Supplementary cohort #1, under twelve lung adenocarcinoma cases, had paired tumour/lung TCR-beta sequencing and TIL populations generated to assess tumour reactivity. The subtype comparisons left out a handful of tumour specimens with TCR-beta data because those specimens were rare histological subtypes.

TCR-beta CDR3 regions were amplified from genomic DNA by a two-step multiplex PCR, with the second step adding Illumina-compatible adaptors. As a commercial immunoSEQ service, TCR-beta immunosequencing was carried out on an Illumina platform. The original pipeline was this. Two measures summarised the repertoires: productive clonality, and Top 10 Clones, meaning the percentage of T-cell templates coming from the ten most frequent sequences. Productive clonality ranged from 0 to 1, with 1 indicating a monoclonal population. Tumour-associated clones were defined as sequences comprising at least 0.1% of tumour T-cell templates but absent from matched non-adjacent lung, identified via log10 scatter plots. Two-group comparisons used Student's t-tests, stages used ANOVA, and relationships used linear regression, analysed in GraphPad Prism7 and R. TCRdb's version of the immuneACCESS table is confined to in-frame rearrangements and falls short of the full clone set. An unresolved V gene accounts for under half of the shortfall where checked; the remainder is of unknown origin. Clonal size and the V and J genes are those of that table, whereas D and trimming came from the DNA. A total of 8,500 to 14,000 clones appear in this sample, under 65% of them only once. Jointly, the top ten make up roughly 18% of the sample.

The CDR3 runs 13 amino acids, cysteine and phenylalanine included. The CDR3 DNA has 39 bases and is translated from base 1. Trimming costs V 0 bases and J 10 bases, and their ends lie 10 bases apart. From a lookup of the germline V gene, CDR1 and CDR2 are SGDLS and YYNGEE. About this clone itself: Its binding antigen is unknown. Nothing much larger sits one base from this clone, and base qualities are not available.

Genomic DNA was extracted with the QIAamp DNA kit from frozen aliquots of unsorted single-cell suspensions. The tumour samples consisted of non-small cell lung cancer tissue that had been surgically resected. Tissues were received within 2 hours of resection and were immediately processed into single-cell suspensions. Tissue was broken up mechanically, digested enzymatically with DNase I, collagenase I and hyaluronidase for roughly 28 minutes at 37 degrees C, and then filtered and RBC-lysed. Overall study outcomes, separate from this receptor: Significantly higher Top 10 clone scores and productive clonality were observed in lung squamous cell carcinoma than in lung adenocarcinoma tumours. No significant correlation was found between smoking pack-years and tumour TCR-beta clonality. In approximately eleven adenocarcinoma cases, maximal tumour-associated clone frequency correlated strongly with TIL tumour reactivity, whereas overall clonality did not. Nearly half of NSCLC cases had tumour-associated clones >0.5%, with around four fifths of squamous carcinomas showing such clones compared with approximately 34% of adenocarcinomas. The reactivity cohort included only roughly nine cases, and whether tumour-reactive clones share sequences with the dominant in vivo tumour-associated clones was not shown.

The rearranged segments are TRBV9 and TRBJ1-4, and TRBD1 may be the D gene, going by 6 matching bases. This sequence was found in a human donor with non-small cell lung cancer. Material for sequencing was lung tumor tissue. The base sequence is TGTGCCAGCAGCGTAGCAGGGGACGGAAAACTGTTTTTT. This translates into CASSVAGDGKLFF.